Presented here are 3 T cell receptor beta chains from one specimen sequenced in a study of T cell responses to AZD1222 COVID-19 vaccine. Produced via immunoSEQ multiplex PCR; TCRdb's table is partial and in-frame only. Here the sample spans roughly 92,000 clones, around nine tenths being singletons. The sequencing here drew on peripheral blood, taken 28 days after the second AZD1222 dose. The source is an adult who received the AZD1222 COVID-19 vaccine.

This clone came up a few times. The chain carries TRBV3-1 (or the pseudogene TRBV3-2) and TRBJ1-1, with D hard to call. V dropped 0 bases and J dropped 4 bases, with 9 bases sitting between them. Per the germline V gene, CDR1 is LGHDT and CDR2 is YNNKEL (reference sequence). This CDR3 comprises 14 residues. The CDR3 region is CASSQDSGGTEAFF. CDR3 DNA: TGTGCCAGCAGCCAAGATTCCGGTGGCACTGAAGCTTTCTTT.

This CDR3 is CASSPGQFYNEQFF. The CDR3 DNA reads TGTGCCAGCAGCCCGGGACAGTTTTACAATGAGCAGTTCTTC. The J gene is TRBJ2-1, the V gene TRBV2; the match to TRBD1 covers 7 bases. This CDR3 is built from 14 residues. The germline V gene has CDR1 SNHLY and CDR2 FYNNEI. V gave up 6 bases and J gave up 4 bases; unmatched junction bases: 6.

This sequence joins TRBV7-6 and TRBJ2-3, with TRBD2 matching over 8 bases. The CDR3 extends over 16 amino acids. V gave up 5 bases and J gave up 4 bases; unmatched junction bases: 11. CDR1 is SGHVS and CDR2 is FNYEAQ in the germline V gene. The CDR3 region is CASSLLSGGLADTQYF. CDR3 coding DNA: TGTGCCAGCAGCCTACTCAGCGGGGGACTCGCAGATACGCAGTATTTT.